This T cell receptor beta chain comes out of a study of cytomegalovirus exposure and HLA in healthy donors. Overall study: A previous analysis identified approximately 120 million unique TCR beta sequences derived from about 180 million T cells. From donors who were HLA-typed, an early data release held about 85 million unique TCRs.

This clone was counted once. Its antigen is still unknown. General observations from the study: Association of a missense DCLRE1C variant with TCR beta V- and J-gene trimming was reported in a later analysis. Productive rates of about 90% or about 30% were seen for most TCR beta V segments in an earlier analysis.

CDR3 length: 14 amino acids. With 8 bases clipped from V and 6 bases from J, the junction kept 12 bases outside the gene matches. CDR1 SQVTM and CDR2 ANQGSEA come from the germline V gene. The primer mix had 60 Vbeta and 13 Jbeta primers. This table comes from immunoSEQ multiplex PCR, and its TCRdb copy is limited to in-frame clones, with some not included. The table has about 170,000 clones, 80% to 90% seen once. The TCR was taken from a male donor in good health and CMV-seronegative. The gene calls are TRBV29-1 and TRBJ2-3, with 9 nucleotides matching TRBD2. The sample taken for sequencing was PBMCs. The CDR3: CSHPKAGGWDTQYF. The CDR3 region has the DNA TGCAGCCATCCCAAAGCGGGAGGATGGGATACGCAGTATTTT.